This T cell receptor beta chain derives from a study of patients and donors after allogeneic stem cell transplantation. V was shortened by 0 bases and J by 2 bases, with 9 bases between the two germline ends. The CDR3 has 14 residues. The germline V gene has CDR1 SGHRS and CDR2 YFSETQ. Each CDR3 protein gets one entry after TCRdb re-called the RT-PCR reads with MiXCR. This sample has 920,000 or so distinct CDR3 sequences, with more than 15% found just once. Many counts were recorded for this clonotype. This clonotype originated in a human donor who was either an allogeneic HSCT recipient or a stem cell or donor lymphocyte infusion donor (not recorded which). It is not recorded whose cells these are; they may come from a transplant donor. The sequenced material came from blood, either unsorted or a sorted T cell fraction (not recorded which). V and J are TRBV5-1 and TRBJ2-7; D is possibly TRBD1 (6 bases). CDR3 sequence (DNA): TGCGCCAGCAGCTTGGAGGGGACACCCTACGAGCAGTACTTC. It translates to CASSLEGTPYEQYF.